A selection of T cell receptor beta chains follows, all from one sample in a study of blood T cell repertoires in COVID-19. TCRdb's copy holds only in-frame clones and misses some; the assay was immunoSEQ multiplex PCR. The sample lists 250,000 to 300,000 clones; approximately 90% were seen once. The sequencing sample was made of PBMCs or T cells enriched from blood (not recorded which). The source of these receptors is a woman younger than 45 who had recovered from COVID-19. Each CDR3 is given with its conserved first and last residue. The order of the fields is D gene, V gene, J gene, clone size, CDR3 DNA, CDR3 protein. A D gene is named only where the DNA matches it firmly. Expanded clones are given a class, and other clones once, few, many or no size at all.

.	TRBV19	TRBJ1-5	once	TGTGCCAGTACCCTACTTGGGAGTCAGCCCCAGCATTTT	CASTLLGSQPQHF
.	TRBV28	TRBJ1-2	.	TGTGCCAGCAGTTTTGGCCAGGGGACTGGCTACACCTTC	CASSFGQGTGYTF
.	TRBV3-1/TRBV3-2	TRBJ1-3	.	TGTGCCAGCAGCCAATTTATGACGGGAAACTCTGGAAACACCATATATTTT	CASSQFMTGNSGNTIYF
.	TRBV24-1	TRBJ2-3	.	TGTGCCACCAGTGATTTAGGGGAGGCATCGCAGTATTTT	CATSDLGEASQYF
TRBD1	TRBV30	TRBJ1-4	.	TGTGCCGCTATCCCGGGACAGGGACTGGTAGTTGAAAAACTGTTTTTT	CAAIPGQGLVVEKLFF
TRBD2	TRBV7-6	TRBJ2-7	.	TGTGCCAGCAGCCCAGGGGCGGGAGGGCCTTGGGAGCAGTACTTC	CASSPGAGGPWEQYF
.	TRBV10-3	TRBJ2-2	.	TGTGCCATCGCGGGGCTTACGAACACCGGGGAGCTGTTTTTT	CAIAGLTNTGELFF
TRBD2	TRBV6-2/TRBV6-3	TRBJ2-1	.	TGTGCCAGCAGCTTAGCGGGAGGGCTTAATGAGCAGTTCTTC	CASSLAGGLNEQFF
TRBD1	TRBV19	TRBJ2-3	.	TGTGCCAGTCGGGACAGGGGGAGGGATACGCAGTATTTT	CASRDRGRDTQYF
.	TRBV7-2	TRBJ1-6	.	TGTGCCAGCAGTCCCAGGGGAGCTTCACCCCTCCACTTT	CASSPRGASPLHF
.	TRBV4-2	TRBJ1-3	.	TGTGCCAGCAGCCAAGATAAGGAGTTCTCTGGAAACACCATATATTTT	CASSQDKEFSGNTIYF
.	TRBV7-2	TRBJ1-2	.	TGTGCCAGCAGCCTAAGGGGGGGGTTGGACTATGGCTACACCTTC	CASSLRGGLDYGYTF
.	TRBV12-5	TRBJ1-1	.	TGTGCTAGTGGCCGGGTTGGGAACACTGAAGCTTTCTTT	CASGRVGNTEAFF
.	TRBV7-9	TRBJ1-4	.	TGTGCCAGCAGCCGACGGGGGGTCCCGGAAAAACTGTTTTTT	CASSRRGVPEKLFF
.	TRBV28	TRBJ2-3	.	TGTGCCAGCAGTTTATGGACAGTATTGAGCACAGATACGCAGTATTTT	CASSLWTVLSTDTQYF
TRBD1	TRBV4-3	TRBJ1-2	.	TGCGCCAGCAGCCGAGGACAGGGGGCTGGCTACACCTTC	CASSRGQGAGYTF
TRBD1	TRBV4-3	TRBJ1-6	.	TGCGCCAGCAGCCAAGGCAGGGGGACTAATTCACCCCTCCACTTT	CASSQGRGTNSPLHF
TRBD1	TRBV7-3	TRBJ2-2	.	TGTGCCAGCAGCTTATACCCGGCACAGGGGGTAGGCACCGGGGAGCTGTTTTTT	CASSLYPAQGVGTGELFF
.	TRBV30	TRBJ1-5	.	TGTGCCTGGAGTGTAGACAAACGCAATCAGCCCCAGCATTTT	CAWSVDKRNQPQHF
.	TRBV18	TRBJ1-2	.	TGTGCCAGCTCACCGTCGGTAGGACAGCCTTATGGCTACACCTTC	CASSPSVGQPYGYTF
TRBD1	TRBV4-1	TRBJ1-3	.	TGCGCCAGCAGCCAAGGGGACAGCGTATATTTT	CASSQGDSVYF
TRBD1	TRBV28	TRBJ1-1	.	TGTGCCAGCAGTTTACCAGGTTTGGGCAGGGGGCTTGAAGCTTTCTTT	CASSLPGLGRGLEAFF
.	TRBV28	TRBJ1-2	once	TGTGCCAGCAGTTTGGCCCCGGGTGTTCCAGATTGGGGCTACACCTTC	CASSLAPGVPDWGYTF
TRBD1	TRBV18	TRBJ1-3	.	TGTGCCAGCTCACTACCCGGGACAGGCGAGCCAACATCTGGAAACACCATATATTTT	CASSLPGTGEPTSGNTIYF
TRBD1	TRBV15	TRBJ1-5	.	TGTGCCACCAGCCGCCTGGACAGGTTAGGCAATCAGCCCCAGCATTTT	CATSRLDRLGNQPQHF
.	TRBV19	TRBJ2-1	.	TGTGCCAGTAGTACCCAACCGACAGTCAATGAGCAGTTCTTC	CASSTQPTVNEQFF
TRBD1	TRBV6-2/TRBV6-3	TRBJ2-1	few	TGTGCCAGCAGTTACCGGGACAGTACAATCAATGAGCAGTTCTTC	CASSYRDSTINEQFF
TRBD1	TRBV28	TRBJ1-2	.	TGTGCCAGCAGAATCTATCCAGGACAGGGGGGAGGCTACACCTTC	CASRIYPGQGGGYTF
.	TRBV27	TRBJ2-5	.	TGTGCCAGCAGTAAACAGGCGAACCAAGAGACCCAGTACTTC	CASSKQANQETQYF
.	TRBV9	TRBJ2-7	.	TGTGCCAGCAGCGTAGGGCGGGACTACGAGCAGTACTTC	CASSVGRDYEQYF
.	TRBV5-4	TRBJ1-3	.	TGTGCCAGCAGCTTGGTTGGAGCCAACTCTGGAAACACCATATATTTT	CASSLVGANSGNTIYF
TRBD1	TRBV6-2/TRBV6-3	TRBJ1-5	.	TGTGCCAGCAGTCCGGGACAGTGGGCGCCCCAGCATTTT	CASSPGQWAPQHF
TRBD1	TRBV28	TRBJ1-5	.	TGTGCCAGCAGTCACCGGGACAGGGGCTTGAATCAGCCCCAGCATTTT	CASSHRDRGLNQPQHF
TRBD2	TRBV18	TRBJ2-7	.	TGTGCCAGCTCACCACCTTCGCGGGAGAGATACGAGCAGTACTTC	CASSPPSRERYEQYF
.	TRBV9	TRBJ2-3	.	TGTGCCAGCAGCGGGCGCGGACATAGCACAGATACGCAGTATTTT	CASSGRGHSTDTQYF
.	TRBV28	TRBJ1-4	.	TGTGCCAGCAGTTTATGGGTTGACAGTATTACAACTAATGAAAAACTGTTTTTT	CASSLWVDSITTNEKLFF
TRBD2	TRBV12-5	TRBJ2-2	.	TGTGCTAGTGGTTTGGGACTACTAGCGGGAGGGATCACCGGGGAGCTGTTTTTT	CASGLGLLAGGITGELFF
.	TRBV18	TRBJ2-7	.	TGTGCCAGCTCACAAGGACAGTCTACGAGCGAGCAGTACTTC	CASSQGQSTSEQYF
.	TRBV4-3	TRBJ2-3	.	TGCGCCAGCAGCCCCTTGGGGGGAGATACGCAGTATTTT	CASSPLGGDTQYF
.	TRBV7-2	TRBJ2-3	.	TGTGCCAGCAGCTTAGCGGGCAGCACAGATACGCAGTATTTT	CASSLAGSTDTQYF